This T cell receptor (beta chain) was sequenced in a study of blood T cell repertoires in COVID-19. Study as a whole: Acute and convalescent COVID-19 specimens originated in the United States, Italy and Spain. Nucleic acid was either cDNA or gDNA, and it came from T cells, B-cell-depleted T cells, or PBMCs.

The J segment lost 5 bases and the V segment lost 2 bases, leaving 8 bases of the junction unmatched. The CDR3 totals 18 residues. The germline CDR1 and CDR2 sequences are SGHAT and FQNNGV. This clone was counted once. Method: immunoSEQ multiplex PCR; TCRdb's copy keeps in-frame clones and lacks some. The sample shows approximately 300,000 clones, 85% of them seen only once. Across under 25 US areas, participants ranged in age from roughly 18 to 95 years. Membership in each cohort depended on participant-reported clinical history. This TCR came from a woman in her twenties or thirties who had been exposed to COVID-19. The specimen sequenced was PBMCs or T cells enriched from blood (not recorded which). V usage is TRBV11-2 and J usage is TRBJ2-1; 14 nucleotides match TRBD2. As DNA, the CDR3 is TGTGCCAGCAGCTTATACTCATTGACTAGCGGGAGGGACAATGAGCAGTTCTTC. This encodes CASSLYSLTSGRDNEQFF.